The present entry profiles one T cell receptor beta chain with its context. Its antigen is unknown. The data belong to a study of OX40 agonist ivuxolimab in advanced cancers. Study-wide results and limits: Among the lowest levels of clonal expansion were found in partial responders at 0.1-3.0 mg/kg. Expanded clones tended on average to be more numerous among CD8+ T cells than CD4+.

The table came from immunoSEQ multiplex PCR; TCRdb's copy has only in-frame clones and leaves some out. The data hold roughly 70,000 clones, with 80% to 90% observed a single time. The V and J ends lost 0 bases and 5 bases, in that order; junction bases with no gene match: 7. Germline V lookup: CDR1 SGHRS, CDR2 YFSETQ. CDR3 length: 15 residues. The chain couples TRBV5-1 to TRBJ2-5; 7 bases agree with TRBD1. The specimen comprised CD4+ or CD8+ T cells sorted from blood, sampled in a trial of the OX40 agonist ivuxolimab. The sequence came from an adult with an advanced solid tumor such as melanoma, head and neck, liver or kidney cancer. The DNA for the CDR3 is TGCGCCAGCAGCTTGGGGCCAACAGGGGTTGAGACCCAGTACTTC. Encoded protein: CASSLGPTGVETQYF.